This T cell receptor beta chain was profiled in a study of PD-L1 blockade in urothelial cancer. About the study: Peripheral blood specimens exhibited a median yield of about 140,000 T cells.

Time point defined: peripheral blood 6 weeks after treatment start. There were between 1 and 8 samples from each patient, taken pretreatment and on-treatment. Clones were sequenced by immunoSEQ multiplex PCR, and TCRdb holds only the in-frame ones, with some missing. The table lists over 100,000 clones, about 91% of them singletons. This specimen consisted of PBMCs, obtained around atezolizumab (anti-PD-L1) treatment. This clonotype was obtained from a man aged 60-69 years with urothelial cancer.

The CDR3 region has the DNA TGTGCCAGCAATAGGGGCGCGCAACAGCCCCAGCATTTT. Protein product: CASNRGAQQPQHF. The gene calls are TRBV2 and TRBJ1-5; perhaps TRBD1 as D (5 bases). CDR1 SNHLY and CDR2 FYNNEI come from the germline V gene. Trimming took 7 bases from V and 7 from J, leaving 14 bases between them. The length of the CDR3 is 13 residues.